This T cell receptor (beta chain) was found in a study of cytomegalovirus exposure and HLA in healthy donors (dated by TCRdb to the late 2010s). Broadly, across the study: In an earlier analysis of roughly 590 of the donors, 250 to 300 Gb of sequence data and about 110 million unique TCR beta sequences from 150 million to 200 million T cells were reported. Roughly 300 gigabases of sequencing data and 70 million to 95 million unique TCR sequences made up an early release that covered roughly 670 HLA-typed donors. Of the 300 to 500 genotyped donors, 65% to 90% were placed in the genetic ancestry cluster associated with self-reported Caucasian donors. The study aimed to test whether cataloging public T cell receptors could reveal signatures of past pathogen exposure. Using immunosequencing, the study profiled T cell repertoires from fewer than 850 subjects and related those repertoires to cytomegalovirus serostatus. Besides the first cohort of some 670 subjects, a separate validation cohort made up of roughly 120 different subjects was used. The study combined high-throughput TCR immunosequencing, statistical association of individual TCRs with disease status, and machine learning to predict cytomegalovirus infection status. A later analysis re-examined previously published TCR beta repertoires from hundreds of donors and added high-resolution HLA genotyping to investigate patterns of TCR occurrence. The later analysis used no new phenotypic data to find candidate immune exposures, relying instead on TCR beta sequences and their occurrence across donors. To decide whether each TCR beta V gene segment behaved as functional or pseudogenic, an earlier analysis of some 540 of the donors relied on high-throughput TCR beta sequencing. Donor age, sex, ethnicity and CMV serostatus were collected together with the repertoire data. A later genetic analysis used genome-wide SNP genotypes for about 65% of the 666 donors, treating that subset as a discovery cohort. All discovery cohort repertoires had been generated using a single sequencing platform. Both class I and class II loci were covered by HLA typing, at four-digit resolution. The number of donors typed differed by locus, with 629-630 for A, B, C, DRB1 and DQB1, 522 for DQA1, some 570 for DPA1, and some 450 for DPB1. Roughly 5 DR-DQ haplotypes were handled as single units for association and clustering because linkage in the cohort was strong. Among over 350 genotyped donors of the cohort, an average of around 240,000 unique TCR beta nucleotide sequences were sequenced per donor, 15% to 20% of them non-productive.

The germline ends are 10 bases apart after V is trimmed by 1 base and J by 2 bases. From the cysteine through the phenylalanine, the CDR3 covers 15 amino acids. Only the CDR3 DNA is retained, 45 bases long and in frame from the first base. Via the germline V gene, CDR1 is SGHRS and CDR2 YFSETQ. Study-level results and caveats: Because counts were too low, approximately 15 rarely observed V segments, including chromosome 9 orphons, were excluded from the earlier analysis of about 500 of the donors. An earlier analysis of 587 of the donors showed that most TCR beta V segments appeared in productive rearrangements either about 87% or about 30% of the time, which broadly matched IMGT annotations. It was suggested by the authors that the approach could potentially be generalized to other disease states and immunological phenotypes. Roughly uniform sequencing depth across donors was assumed in presence/absence analyses, although this assumption may not hold. A group of highly shared sequence variants was considered likely to be a technical artifact of the sequencing pipeline. Cytomegalovirus status was reported to be diagnosed by the classifier with high specificity and sensitivity in both the original and validation cohorts. A later analysis found that TCR association rates varied across HLA loci, with DRB1 alleles showing the most associated TCRs and HLA-C alleles the fewest. Specific HLA alleles were associated with 16,951 TCR beta sequences at a false discovery rate of 0.05 in a later analysis. According to a later analysis, most CMV-associated TCR beta chains appeared to be HLA-restricted, and the HLA associations seemed to be driven largely by CMV exposure. In this cohort, only TCR beta chains were sequenced, and detectable features were limited by the absence of alpha or paired-chain data. Strong co-occurrence of HLA alleles, especially DR and DQ, made assigning TCR associations to individual alleles difficult. In a later genetic analysis, a missense DCLRE1C variant was associated with V-gene and J-gene trimming of TCR beta chains, and the association was replicated in an independent cohort. Because HLA typing was missing for some donors at each locus, association tests included only the typed subset. The study gave a list of about 160 TCR beta chains associated with cytomegalovirus. Immune exposure information for the cohort was limited to CMV serostatus. In a later analysis, HLA-associated TCR beta chains showed more clonal expansion and lower generation probabilities than non-associated chains that were equally common. In vitro tests confirmed that a few of the cytomegalovirus-associated TCR beta chains recognize cytomegalovirus antigens. According to a later analysis, parvovirus B19, influenza, CMV and Epstein-Barr virus appeared linked to several top co-occurrence clusters. A further reported finding was that TCR beta sequences accurately predicted the HLA-A and HLA-B alleles for most subjects in the first cohort. Some IMGT-functional V segments, including TRBV6-2 and TRBV6-3, could not be told apart with the 87-base-pair reads, so those segments were excluded. Most TCR sequences were seen in very few donors, while some public TCRs were found in many individuals. Correlated functional status among segregating V segments might reflect linkage disequilibrium, but an unknown experimental factor could not be ruled out. In a later genetic analysis, fewer N-insertions in productive TCRs were reported among donors in an Asian-associated ancestry cluster than the roughly 700-donor mean.

The library was generated by the immunoSEQ multiplex PCR assay. The multiplex PCR relied on a mix of 60 forward primers for TCR Vbeta segments and 13 reverse primers for TCR Jbeta segments. Amplification of the CDR3 region of rearranged TCR beta genes was performed with a multiplex PCR assay on genomic DNA. The amplified TCR beta libraries were sequenced on the Illumina HiSeq System as 87-base-pair reads. Under the source paper's analysis protocol: Across the 670 or so repertoires, a later analysis counted tens of millions of unique TCR beta chains, about 10 million of which were shared by at least two donors. Raw reads were error-corrected and collapsed into unique sequences by a nearest-neighbor algorithm in which closely related sequences were merged to remove PCR and sequencing errors. Alignment of CDR3 sequences to IMGT reference sequences was used to assign V, D and J gene segments. For a sequence to be retained, a match of at least six nucleotides to both a V gene segment and a J gene segment was required. A rearrangement counted as productive if the CDR3 had no stop codons and remained in frame with V and J, and every other rearrangement counted as non-productive. Following IMGT convention, CDR3 was defined as the stretch from the second conserved V-encoded cysteine up to the conserved J-encoded phenylalanine. Sequences without an unambiguous match to a single V gene segment were excluded from the earlier analysis of 450 to 650 of the donors. An earlier analysis of under 750 of the donors called V segments functional above 56.7% productive rearrangements and segregating when the between-donor standard deviation exceeded 5%. To diagnose cytomegalovirus status from the catalog of TCR beta chain sequences, a statistical classification framework was built. A later analysis assigned V and J genes by comparing TCR nucleotide sequences with IMGT/GENE-DB human TR gene sequences. Using the TCRdist pipeline, a later analysis assigned CDR3 sequences along with most-parsimonious VDJ recombination scenarios. In a later analysis, each TCR beta chain was defined by its CDR3 amino acid sequence together with its V-gene family, and reads lacking a unique V-gene family were excluded. In a later analysis, fewer than 600 highly shared, low-generation-probability nucleotide sequences were removed to address suspected cross-contamination and a sequencing artifact. In a later analysis, a clonal expansion index for each public chain was calculated from normalized within-repertoire ranks of inferred template counts. In a later analysis, generation probabilities were computed using a VDJ recombination model fitted to out-of-frame rearrangements, and the results were checked against IGoR. In a later analysis, TCR-TCR, TCR-HLA and TCR-CMV co-occurrence was scored with hypergeometric tests, and a repertoire-size bias correction was applied to TCR pairs. To estimate false discovery rates, a later analysis permuted the HLA or CMV assignments 20 times. In a later analysis, co-occurring TCRs were grouped using DBSCAN, and TCRdist sequence similarity was added for clustering within HLA-allele-positive subsets. For co-occurrence clustering, repertoires with fewer than 30,000 or more than 120,000 public chains were excluded, along with several repertoires with anomalous nucleotide sharing. Entries here come from immuneACCESS through TCRdb and include only in-frame sequences with V and J called. Some clones fail to appear in such tables; in the studies checked, an unresolved V gene covers under half of the shortfall, and the cause of the remainder is unknown. D and trimming come from the DNA, and the V and J calls and clone size come from that table. The sample's clone listing holds 150,000 to 200,000 clones. 6.5% of the sample lies in the top ten.

About this clone: This receptor's antigen is unknown.

The cohort comprised some 730 healthy bone marrow donors. At the time of sampling, every cohort member was nominally healthy, though immune exposures that went unrecorded were likely present. The donor was CMV seronegative and was included in the group of under 450 seronegative cohort members. Each donor provided a peripheral blood sample, and peripheral blood mononuclear cells were used for TCR beta sequencing. The Qiagen DNeasy Blood Extraction Kit was used to extract genomic DNA from the blood cell samples. Here the chain combines TRBV5-1 and TRBJ2-1; tentative D gene TRBD2, with 6 bases matching. The sequenced sample was PBMCs. The clonotype originates from a man aged 30 to 45 in good health and CMV-seronegative. The nucleotide sequence is TGCGCCAGCAGCTTGTGGGAGGCCCCCTACAATGAGCAGTTCTTC. Translated, this gives CASSLWEAPYNEQFF.